Each of the 7 T cell receptor beta chains below was sequenced from the same sample in a study of technical replicates of blood from several donors. The protocol was immunoSEQ multiplex PCR, while the TCRdb copy is restricted to in-frame clones and leaves out a portion. Seen here are around 60,000 clones, roughly 92% observed once, and the top ten hold 3.5% to 5%. The sequenced sample was PBMCs. These receptors originate from a human donor in good health. Some clones in this sample may be carry-over from other donors' samples.

V and J are TRBV4-1 and TRBJ2-1; TRBD1 aligns across 12 bases. The J segment lost 7 bases and the V segment lost 4 bases, leaving 8 bases of the junction unmatched. The germline V gene encodes CDR1 MGHRA and CDR2 YSYEKL. The CDR3 spans 16 residues. CDR3 residues: CASSPTPGQGANEQFF. The CDR3 nucleotides are TGCGCCAGCAGCCCCACTCCGGGACAGGGGGCGAATGAGCAGTTCTTC.

V gene TRBV7-6 combines with J gene TRBJ2-3; D is possibly TRBD1 (6 bases). CDR1 is SGHVS and CDR2 is FNYEAQ in the germline V gene. There are 14 residues in the CDR3. V lost 4 bases, J lost 2 bases, and 10 bases lay in between. CDR3 residues: CASSYDRYTDTQYF. The CDR3 nucleotides are TGTGCCAGCAGCTACGACAGGTACACAGATACGCAGTATTTT. Using reference TRBV7-6 and TRBJ2-3 for the parts outside the CDR3, the full variable domain is GAGVSQSPRYKVTKRGQDVALRCDPISGHVSLYWYRQALGQGPEFLTYFNYEAQQDKSGLPNDRFSAERPEGSISTLTIQRTEQRDSAMYRCASSYDRYTDTQYFGPGTRLTVL.

V gene TRBV30 combines with J gene TRBJ1-3, with a weak D call TRBD1 (5 bases). Germline-derived CDR1 and CDR2 are GTSNPN and SVGIG (reference sequence). The V end lost 2 bases, the J end lost 8 bases, and 13 bases lay between the germline ends. The CDR3 spans 13 residues. This chain's CDR3 is CAWSRGAGDTIYF. The CDR3 DNA reads TGTGCCTGGAGTAGAGGGGCGGGAGACACCATATATTTT.

CDR3 residues: CASSFSGRETQYF. Written as DNA, the CDR3 is TGTGCCAGCAGCTTTAGCGGGAGGGAGACCCAGTACTTC. The chain employs TRBV7-2 and TRBJ2-5, with TRBD2 matching over 10 bases. Germline V gene sequence: CDR1 SGHTA, CDR2 FQGNSA. The CDR3 spans 13 residues. Trimming at V came to 3 bases and at J to 5 bases, leaving 0 bases not matched to a gene.

V gene TRBV9 combines with J gene TRBJ1-1, with D possibly matching TRBD1 (6 bases). Germline CDR1 SGDLS, CDR2 YYNGEE. With 0 bases removed from V and 0 bases from J, the gap between germline ends came to 6 bases. This CDR3 comprises 14 residues. The CDR3 reads CASSVGTVNTEAFF. Written as DNA, the CDR3 is TGTGCCAGCAGCGTAGGGACAGTGAACACTGAAGCTTTCTTT.

The V gene is TRBV6-6, the J gene TRBJ1-1; D perhaps matches TRBD1 (6 bases). This CDR3 region has 16 residues. The germline V gene has CDR1 MNHNY and CDR2 SVGAGI (reference sequence). V was shortened by 4 bases and J by 6 bases, with 21 bases between the two germline ends. The CDR3 protein is CASSSGRGAGAPEAFF. In nucleotides, the CDR3 is TGTGCCAGCAGTTCCGGAAGGGGCGCGGGGGCCCCTGAAGCTTTCTTT.

The chain joins TRBV6-6 to TRBJ1-2; weak D call: TRBD1 (5 bases). The CDR3 consists of 12 residues. The germline V gene encodes CDR1 MNHNY and CDR2 SVGAGI (reference sequence). V was trimmed by 9 bases and J by 4 bases, leaving 12 bases between them. The CDR3 DNA sequence: TGTGCCAGTTATCAGGGTTCCTATGGCTACACCTTC. It specifies CASYQGSYGYTF.